Following are 27 T cell receptor beta chains from one sample sequenced in a study of T cell responses to AZD1222 COVID-19 vaccine. This table comes from immunoSEQ multiplex PCR, and its TCRdb copy is limited to in-frame clones, with some not included. The sample yields about 85,000 clones, 80% to 90% seen once. Sequencing used peripheral blood, obtained on day 0 of AZD1222 vaccination. The source is an adult in good health.

V usage is TRBV27 and J usage is TRBJ2-5; TRBD2 matches at 12 bases. Germline CDR1 and CDR2: MNHEY and SMNVEV (reference sequence). J gave up 4 bases and V 4 bases, and 10 bases lay outside the gene matches. The CDR3 extends over 17 amino acids. The CDR3 nucleotides read TGTGCCAGCAGTTCACGACTAGCGGGAGTCGGGGTAGAGACCCAGTACTTC. It translates to CASSSRLAGVGVETQYF.

The CDR3 protein is CASSRWQQETQYF. In nucleotides, the CDR3 is TGTGCCAGCAGCCGCTGGCAGCAAGAGACCCAGTACTTC. The chain joins TRBV5-6 to TRBJ2-5; D ambiguous. The germline CDR1 and CDR2 sequences are SGHDT and YYEEEE. The V gene lost 4 bases and the J gene lost 2 bases, with 9 bases spanning the gap. The CDR3 runs to 13 residues.

The chain combines TRBV28 with TRBJ1-1; 7 nucleotides align to TRBD1. Per the germline V gene, CDR1 is MDHEN and CDR2 is SYDVKM. V dropped 5 bases and J dropped 1; count of bases not matched to a gene: 7. This CDR3 spans 15 amino acids. The CDR3 nucleotides read TGTGCCAGCAGTAAAACAGGGGCGCAGAACACTGAAGCTTTCTTT. Its protein product is CASSKTGAQNTEAFF. The full variable domain, in which reference TRBV28 and TRBJ1-1 provide the parts outside the CDR3, is DVKVTQSSRYLVKRTGEKVFLECVQDMDHENMFWYRQDPGLGLRLIYFSYDVKMKEKGDIPEGYSVSREKKERFSLILESASTNQTSMYLCASSKTGAQNTEAFFGQGTRLTVV.

This rearrangement joins TRBV7-8 to TRBJ1-2; D not certain. This CDR3 spans 12 amino acids. V was clipped by 1 base and J by 8 bases, with 8 bases between them. Per the germline V gene, CDR1 is SGHVS and CDR2 is FQNEAQ. CDR3 nucleotide sequence: TGTGCCAGCAGCTTAGTCGGGGAAGGCTACACCTTC. Amino acid sequence: CASSLVGEGYTF.

J is TRBJ1-6 and V is TRBV2; D ambiguous. The CDR3 is 15 residues long. Germline V gives CDR1 SNHLY, CDR2 FYNNEI. Trimming removed 5 bases at V and 8 bases at J, with 16 bases between. The CDR3 is CASSPRQGGYSPLHF. DNA of the CDR3: TGTGCCAGCAGTCCGCGACAAGGAGGGTATTCACCCCTCCACTTT.

This chain connects TRBV6-5 to TRBJ2-3, with 11 bases aligning to TRBD1. The CDR3 runs 16 residues. The V and J ends lost 4 bases and 5 bases, in that order; junction bases with no gene match: 8. CDR1 MNHEY and CDR2 SVGAGI come from the germline V gene. The CDR3 nucleotides are TGTGCCAGCAGTTCGATCGGGACAGGGGGGAGAGATACGCAGTATTTT. Protein product: CASSSIGTGGRDTQYF.

This sequence joins TRBV6-1 and TRBJ2-5; D is uncertain. Trimming removed 2 bases from V and 5 bases from J, with 15 bases in between. This CDR3 is built from 15 residues. CDR1 and CDR2 (germline): MNHNS, SASEGT. The DNA of the CDR3 is TGTGCCAGCAGTGAATTTCCGGGTCCTAGGGAGACCCAGTACTTC. This encodes CASSEFPGPRETQYF.

The chain combines TRBV6-5 with TRBJ1-1; tentative D call: TRBD1 (5 bases). Germline assignment: CDR1 MNHEY and CDR2 SVGAGI. V gave up 0 bases and J gave up 0 bases, with 11 bases separating them. The CDR3 covers 16 residues. The CDR3 protein is CASSYSGGTMNTEAFF. The CDR3, as DNA: TGTGCCAGCAGTTACTCGGGGGGGACCATGAACACTGAAGCTTTCTTT.

This chain connects TRBV7-2 to TRBJ2-5, with 14 bases matching TRBD2. Trimming at V came to 5 bases and at J to 5 bases, leaving 4 bases not matched to a gene. This CDR3 region has 15 residues. Germline V gene lookup returns CDR1 SGHTA and CDR2 FQGNSA. The CDR3 sequence is CASSMTSGRVETQYF. The CDR3 DNA reads TGTGCCAGCAGCATGACTAGCGGGAGGGTGGAGACCCAGTACTTC.

To note about this clone: The same CDR3 also results from other DNA sequences found in this sample. In DNA form, the CDR3 reads TGTGCCAGCAGTCTACGTTACGAGCAGTACTTC. Its translation is CASSLRYEQYF. The rearrangement links TRBV28 to TRBJ2-7; D uncertain. Germline V gene sequence: CDR1 MDHEN, CDR2 SYDVKM. Trimming cost V 5 bases and J 4 bases, with 6 bases left between them. There are 11 residues in the CDR3.

This sequence joins TRBV19 and TRBJ2-7, with D maybe TRBD2 (5 bases). The CDR3 runs 13 residues. CDR1 is LNHDA, CDR2 SQIVND, per germline (reference sequence). The V and J ends lost 5 bases and 3 bases respectively, with 11 bases between them. The CDR3 DNA follows: TGTGCCAGTAGTGACACTAGGCGCTACGAGCAGTACTTC. Amino acids: CASSDTRRYEQYF.

This clone was seen more than once but under ten times. V gene TRBV5-8 combines with J gene TRBJ1-5; D remains ambiguous. V shed 0 bases and J shed 7 bases, with 11 bases lying between them. In germline, CDR1 is SGHTS, CDR2 YDEGEE. This CDR3 region has 14 residues. CDR3 bases: TGTGCCAGCAGCTTGGGCCTCAAGGAACAGCCCCAGCATTTT. This gives the protein CASSLGLKEQPQHF.

This clone turned up a few times. The chain links TRBV7-9 to TRBJ2-7; 10 bases agree with TRBD2. V was clipped by 5 bases and J by 7 bases; unmatched bases: 14. CDR3 length: 16 residues. Germline V gene sequence: CDR1 SEHNR, CDR2 FQNEAQ (reference sequence). CDR3 sequence: CASSVGRTSGADEQYF. The CDR3, as DNA: TGTGCCAGCAGCGTAGGGAGGACTAGCGGCGCGGATGAGCAGTACTTC.

The chain has TRBV7-2 and TRBJ2-5; D is undetermined. Germline V gene sequence: CDR1 SGHTA, CDR2 FQGNSA. The CDR3 has 14 amino acids. The germline V and J ends were trimmed by 3 bases and 3 bases, with 11 bases remaining between them. CDR3 coding DNA: TGTGCCAGCAGCTTGAAGGGCCTCGAAGAGACCCAGTACTTC. Protein: CASSLKGLEETQYF.

The rearrangement joins TRBV5-6 to TRBJ2-5; 10 bases map to TRBD2. J was trimmed by 5 bases and V by 1 base; bases with no gene match: 8. CDR3 length equals 16 residues. The germline V gene has CDR1 SGHDT and CDR2 YYEEEE. CDR3 coding DNA: TGTGCCAGCAGCTTGCCTAGCGGGAGTCCGGGGGAGACCCAGTACTTC. It translates to CASSLPSGSPGETQYF.

The chain uses TRBV27 and TRBJ2-7; 9 nucleotides match TRBD1. V lost 10 bases and J lost 1; bases outside the gene matches: 5. CDR3 length: 13 residues. Germline V gene lookup returns CDR1 MNHEY and CDR2 SMNVEV (reference sequence). CDR3 residues: CATGQGRSYEQYF. CDR3 bases: TGTGCCACCGGACAGGGGCGATCCTACGAGCAGTACTTC.

This chain links TRBV2 with TRBJ1-2; D unresolved. The V gene's germline CDR1 is SNHLY and CDR2 FYNNEI. The CDR3 runs 13 residues. V was shortened by 7 bases and J by 2 bases, with 11 bases between the two germline ends. CDR3 bases: TGTGCCAGCACTCAGGAGCCGAACTATGGCTACACCTTC. Translated: CASTQEPNYGYTF.

This sequence joins TRBV2 and TRBJ2-7; 9 nucleotides match TRBD1. With 6 bases clipped from V and 3 bases from J, the junction kept 6 bases outside the gene matches. This CDR3 region has 14 residues. Per the germline V gene, CDR1 is SNHLY and CDR2 is FYNNEI. CDR3 coding DNA: TGTGCCAGCAGGCCGGGACAGGGTCTCTACGAGCAGTACTTC. Its translation is CASRPGQGLYEQYF.

The V gene is TRBV7-2, the J gene TRBJ2-7; 10 bases agree with TRBD1. Per the germline V gene, CDR1 is SGHTA and CDR2 is FQGNSA. V shed 1 base, J shed 2 bases, and the junction held 2 bases outside the gene matches. The CDR3 is 15 residues long. This chain's CDR3 is CASSLGGTGAYEQYF. The CDR3 region has the DNA TGTGCCAGCAGCTTAGGCGGGACAGGGGCCTACGAGCAGTACTTC.

This chain links TRBV6-2 or TRBV6-3 with TRBJ2-3, with 10 nucleotides matching TRBD2. The CDR3 runs 18 residues. Losses at the gene ends were 1 base for V and 0 bases for J; bases not matched to a gene: 7. In germline, CDR1 is MNHEY, CDR2 SVGEGT. The CDR3: CASSYWSGRVSSTDTQYF. Here the CDR3 DNA reads TGTGCCAGCAGTTACTGGAGCGGGAGGGTATCTAGCACAGATACGCAGTATTTT.

This clone has a handful of counts. The DNA for the CDR3 is TGTGCCAGCAGACTCGGAACCGGGGAGCTGTTTTTT. This gives the protein CASRLGTGELFF. This chain joins TRBV6-5 and TRBJ2-2; the D is unclear. The CDR3 sequence is 12 residues long. V was trimmed by 6 bases and J by 5 bases, leaving 7 bases between them. Germline-derived CDR1 and CDR2 are MNHEY and SVGAGI.

The genes are TRBV7-8 and TRBJ2-3; 12 bases match TRBD1. Trimming removed 4 bases from V and 13 bases from J; junction bases left unmatched: 15. The CDR3 runs 16 residues. CDR1 and CDR2 from the germline V gene are SGHVS and FQNEAQ. CDR3 loop: CASSWERLRDRGLKYF. The CDR3 DNA reads as TGTGCCAGCAGCTGGGAGAGACTCCGGGACAGGGGGCTGAAGTATTTT. Complete variable domain (other parts from reference TRBV7-8 and TRBJ2-3): GAGVSQSPRYKVAKRGQDVALRCDPISGHVSLFWYQQALGQGPEFLTYFQNEAQLDKSGLPSDRFFAERPEGSVSTLKIQRTQQEDSAVYLCASSWERLRDRGLKYFGPGTRLTVL.

V usage is TRBV7-2 and J usage is TRBJ2-7, with 12 bases identical to TRBD2. Per the germline V gene, CDR1 is SGHTA and CDR2 is FQGNSA. CDR3 length: 17 residues. The junction had 14 bases not matched to a gene; V was cut back by 5 bases and J by 6 bases. CDR3 in amino acids: CASSRTSGNVGAFEQYF. The CDR3 DNA reads as TGTGCCAGCAGCAGGACTAGCGGGAACGTTGGGGCGTTCGAGCAGTACTTC.

The V call is TRBV7-2, the J call TRBJ2-3; D is unresolved. Germline-derived CDR1 and CDR2 are SGHTA and FQGNSA. V was clipped by 0 bases and J by 2 bases, with 9 bases between them. The length of the CDR3 is 15 residues. CDR3 residues: CASSLASQNTDTQYF. The CDR3 region has the DNA TGTGCCAGCAGCTTAGCGTCCCAGAACACAGATACGCAGTATTTT. The full variable domain, its missing parts supplied by reference TRBV7-2 and TRBJ2-3, is GAGVSQSPSNKVTEKGKDVELRCDPISGHTALYWYRQSLGQGLEFLIYFQGNSAPDKSGLPSDRFSAERTGGSVSTLTIQRTQQEDSAVYLCASSLASQNTDTQYFGPGTRLTVL.

The chain joins TRBV6-6 to TRBJ1-3, with 7 nucleotides matching TRBD1. The CDR3 spans 14 residues. Trimming cost V 10 bases and J 0 bases; bases outside gene matches: 6. Germline V gene lookup returns CDR1 MNHNY and CDR2 SVGAGI (reference sequence). The CDR3: CAMGQRSSGNTIYF. The CDR3 DNA sequence: TGTGCCATGGGACAGAGATCCTCTGGAAACACCATATATTTT.

The chain uses TRBV11-2 and TRBJ2-2; D remains unclear. V lost 1 base and J lost 8, with 8 bases in between. The CDR3 runs to 13 residues. Germline loops: CDR1 SGHAT, CDR2 FQNNGV. In nucleotides, the CDR3 is TGTGCCAGCAGCTTAGGGTCTTTTGGGGAGCTGTTTTTT. Its protein product is CASSLGSFGELFF. Supplemented by reference TRBV11-2 and TRBJ2-2, the full variable domain reads EAGVAQSPRYKIIEKRQSVAFWCNPISGHATLYWYQQILGQGPKLLIQFQNNGVVDDSQLPKDRFSAERLKGVDSTLKIQPAKLEDSAVYLCASSLGSFGELFFGEGSRLTVL.

V gene TRBV5-6 combines with J gene TRBJ2-3; no reliable D call. The CDR3 length is 11 residues. V shed 1 base and J shed 6 bases, with 3 bases lying between them. In germline, CDR1 is SGHDT, CDR2 YYEEEE. The DNA of the CDR3 is TGTGCCAGCAGCTTGTCCGATACGCAGTATTTT. It codes for CASSLSDTQYF.